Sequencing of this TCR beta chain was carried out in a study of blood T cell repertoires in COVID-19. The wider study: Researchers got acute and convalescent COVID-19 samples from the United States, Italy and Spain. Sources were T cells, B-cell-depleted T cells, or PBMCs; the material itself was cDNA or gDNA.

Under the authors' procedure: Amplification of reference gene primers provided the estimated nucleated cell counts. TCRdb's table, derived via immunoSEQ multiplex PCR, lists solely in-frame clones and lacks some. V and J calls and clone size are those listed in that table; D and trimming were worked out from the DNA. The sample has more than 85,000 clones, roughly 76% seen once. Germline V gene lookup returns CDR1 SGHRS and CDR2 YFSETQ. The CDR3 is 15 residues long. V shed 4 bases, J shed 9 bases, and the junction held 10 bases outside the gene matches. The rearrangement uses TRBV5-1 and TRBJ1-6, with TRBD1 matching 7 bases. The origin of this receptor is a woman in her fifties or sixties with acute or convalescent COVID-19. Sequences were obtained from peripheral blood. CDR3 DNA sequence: TGCGCCAGCAGCCAAATACAGGGGTTGGGTTCACCCCTCCACTTT. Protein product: CASSQIQGLGSPLHF. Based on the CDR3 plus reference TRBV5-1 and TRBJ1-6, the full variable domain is KAGVTQTPRYLIKTRGQQVTLSCSPISGHRSVSWYQQTPGQGLQFLFEYFSETQRNKGNFPGRFSGRQFSNSRSEMNVSTLELGDSALYLCASSQIQGLGSPLHFGNGTRLTVT.